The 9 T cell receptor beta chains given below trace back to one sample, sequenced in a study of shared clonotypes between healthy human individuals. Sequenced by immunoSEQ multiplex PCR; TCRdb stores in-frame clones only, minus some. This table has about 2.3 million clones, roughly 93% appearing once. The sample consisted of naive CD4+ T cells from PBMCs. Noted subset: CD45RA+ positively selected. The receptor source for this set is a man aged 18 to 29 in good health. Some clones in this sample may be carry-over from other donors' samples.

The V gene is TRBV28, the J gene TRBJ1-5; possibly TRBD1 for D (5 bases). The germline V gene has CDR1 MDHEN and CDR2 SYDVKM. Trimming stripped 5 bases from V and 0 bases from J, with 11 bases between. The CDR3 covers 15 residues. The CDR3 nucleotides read TGTGCCAGCAGTCCCCGACAGAATAGCAATCAGCCCCAGCATTTT. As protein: CASSPRQNSNQPQHF. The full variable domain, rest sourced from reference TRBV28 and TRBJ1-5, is DVKVTQSSRYLVKRTGEKVFLECVQDMDHENMFWYRQDPGLGLRLIYFSYDVKMKEKGDIPEGYSVSREKKERFSLILESASTNQTSMYLCASSPRQNSNQPQHFGDGTRLSIL.

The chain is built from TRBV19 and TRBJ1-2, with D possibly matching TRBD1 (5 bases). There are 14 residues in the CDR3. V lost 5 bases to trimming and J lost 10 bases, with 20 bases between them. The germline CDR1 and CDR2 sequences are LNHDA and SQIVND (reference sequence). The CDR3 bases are TGTGCCAGTAGTCCCGGTGGTAGGGGAAGGGACTACACCTTC. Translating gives CASSPGGRGRDYTF.

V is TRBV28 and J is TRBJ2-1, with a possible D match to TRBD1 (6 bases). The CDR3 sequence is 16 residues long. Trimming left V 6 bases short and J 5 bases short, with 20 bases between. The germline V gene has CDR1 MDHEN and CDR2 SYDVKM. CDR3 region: CASSSRGPLRNNEQFF. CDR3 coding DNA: TGTGCCAGCAGCTCCAGGGGACCCCTTCGGAACAATGAGCAGTTCTTC.

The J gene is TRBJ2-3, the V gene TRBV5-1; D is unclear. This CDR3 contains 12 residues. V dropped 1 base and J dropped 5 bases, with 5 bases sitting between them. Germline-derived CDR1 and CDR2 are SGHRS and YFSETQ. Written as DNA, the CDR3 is TGCGCCAGCAGCTTGACCCGAGATACGCAGTATTTT. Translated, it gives CASSLTRDTQYF.

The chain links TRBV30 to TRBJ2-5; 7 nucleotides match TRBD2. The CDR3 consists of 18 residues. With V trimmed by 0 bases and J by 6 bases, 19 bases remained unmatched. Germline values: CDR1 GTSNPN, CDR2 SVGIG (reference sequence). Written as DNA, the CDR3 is TGTGCCTGGAGTGTTGGGAATTTGTGGGAGGGCCTTGGGAAGACCCAGTACTTC. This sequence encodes CAWSVGNLWEGLGKTQYF.

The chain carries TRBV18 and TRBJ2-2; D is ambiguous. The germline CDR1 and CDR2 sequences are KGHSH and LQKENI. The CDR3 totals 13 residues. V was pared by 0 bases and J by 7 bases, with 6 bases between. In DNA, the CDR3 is TGTGCCAGCTCACCACCCGCGATCGGGGAGCTGTTTTTT. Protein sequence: CASSPPAIGELFF.

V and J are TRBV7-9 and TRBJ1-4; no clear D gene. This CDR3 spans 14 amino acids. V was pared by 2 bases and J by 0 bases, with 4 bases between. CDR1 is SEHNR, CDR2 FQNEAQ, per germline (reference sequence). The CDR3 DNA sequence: TGTGCCAGCAGCTTACCTGCAACTAATGAAAAACTGTTTTTT. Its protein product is CASSLPATNEKLFF.

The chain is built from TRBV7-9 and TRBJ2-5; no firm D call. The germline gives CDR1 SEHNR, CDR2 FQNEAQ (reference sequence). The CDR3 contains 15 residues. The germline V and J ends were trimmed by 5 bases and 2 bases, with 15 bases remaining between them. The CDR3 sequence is CASSGIPAVQETQYF. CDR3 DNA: TGTGCCAGCAGCGGTATTCCGGCGGTACAAGAGACCCAGTACTTC. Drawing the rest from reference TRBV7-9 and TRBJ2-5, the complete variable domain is DTGVSQNPRHKITKRGQNVTFRCDPISEHNRLYWYRQTLGQGPEFLTYFQNEAQLEKSRLLSDRFSAERPKGSFSTLEIQRTEQGDSAMYLCASSGIPAVQETQYFGPGTRLLVL.

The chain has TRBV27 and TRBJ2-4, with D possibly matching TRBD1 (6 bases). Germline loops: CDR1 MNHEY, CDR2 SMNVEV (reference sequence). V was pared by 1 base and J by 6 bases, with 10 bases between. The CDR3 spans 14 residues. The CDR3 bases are TGTGCCAGCAGTTTATACAGGGTTGGAAACATTCAGTACTTC. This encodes CASSLYRVGNIQYF.